Listed below are T cell receptor beta chains from one sample, sequenced in a study of blood T cell repertoires in COVID-19. TCRdb keeps only in-frame clones here, not all; method: immunoSEQ multiplex PCR. The sample records more than 150,000 clones, around 87% being singletons. Sequencing input: peripheral blood. The source of these receptors is a man aged 35 to 55 with active or convalescent COVID-19. Each CDR3 is given with its conserved first and last residue. D genes are given only for firm matches. The size entry is marked missing in some rows and otherwise reads once, few, many or a size class.

>NA|TRBJ1-2|TRBV4-3|15|once
CASSQEVSANYGYTF
TGCGCCAGCAGCCAAGAGGTGTCAGCTAACTATGGCTACACCTTC
>TRBD1|TRBJ1-6|TRBV30|14|NA
CAWSPGQGVSPLHF
TGTGCCTGGAGTCCGGGACAGGGCGTTTCACCCCTCCACTTT
>TRBD1|TRBJ1-1|TRBV6-5|13|NA
CASSYPGTGLAFF
TGTGCCAGCAGTTACCCGGGGACAGGGTTGGCTTTCTTT
>NA|TRBJ1-1|TRBV5-4|14|NA
CASSFSGKNTEAFF
TGTGCCAGCAGCTTTTCGGGGAAGAACACTGAAGCTTTCTTT
>NA|TRBJ1-6|TRBV19|15|NA
CASSIVQGKNSPLHF
TGTGCCAGTAGTATAGTGCAGGGTAAGAATTCACCCCTCCACTTT
>TRBD1|TRBJ1-2|TRBV27|16|NA
CASSFLGQGPMTGYTF
TGTGCCAGCAGTTTCCTTGGACAGGGCCCTATGACAGGCTACACCTTC
>TRBD1|TRBJ1-4|TRBV30|13|NA
CAGNRGPNEKLFF
TGTGCCGGAAACAGGGGGCCTAATGAAAAACTGTTTTTT
>NA|TRBJ2-3|TRBV12-3/TRBV12-4|13|NA
CASSLGRKDTQYF
TGTGCCAGCAGTTTAGGCAGAAAGGATACGCAGTATTTT
>TRBD1|TRBJ1-1|TRBV6-2/TRBV6-3|14|NA
CASSVDRGYTEAFF
TGTGCCAGCAGTGTGGACAGGGGATACACTGAAGCTTTCTTT
>NA|TRBJ1-1|TRBV14|18|NA
CASSRFRGQTVMNTEAFF
TGTGCCAGCAGCCGGTTTCGAGGACAGACTGTGATGAACACTGAAGCTTTCTTT
>NA|TRBJ1-6|TRBV6-5|16|NA
CASSYSGQSVRPPLHF
TGTGCCAGCAGTTACTCTGGACAGAGTGTTAGGCCACCCCTCCACTTT
>NA|TRBJ1-2|TRBV6-5|13|NA
CASRRTSSYGYTF
TGTGCCAGCAGGAGGACAAGTTCCTATGGCTACACCTTC
>TRBD1|TRBJ1-6|TRBV27|14|NA
CASSTGTDNSPLHF
TGTGCCAGCAGTACCGGGACAGATAATTCACCCCTCCACTTT
>NA|TRBJ1-2|TRBV15|15|NA
CATSRGGGTGYGYTF
TGTGCCACCAGCAGAGGCGGGGGCACGGGCTATGGCTACACCTTC
>NA|TRBJ2-7|TRBV13|11|NA
CASSSGAEQYF
TGTGCCAGCAGCTCAGGGGCCGAGCAGTACTTC
>NA|TRBJ1-2|TRBV6-5|13|once
CASSPGSDYGYTF
TGTGCCAGCAGTCCGGGAAGCGATTATGGCTACACCTTC
>NA|TRBJ1-1|TRBV9|15|NA
CASSTHDRPNTEAFF
TGTGCCAGCAGCACCCACGACAGACCTAACACTGAAGCTTTCTTT
>TRBD1|TRBJ2-5|TRBV2|13|NA
CASSEDREETQYF
TGTGCCAGCAGTGAGGACAGGGAAGAGACCCAGTACTTC
>TRBD1|TRBJ2-2|TRBV11-1|16|NA
CASSQASGQGTGELFF
TGTGCCAGCAGCCAGGCCTCGGGACAGGGGACCGGGGAGCTGTTTTTT
>NA|TRBJ1-2|TRBV7-9|14|NA
CASSPNGVSGGYTF
TGTGCCAGCAGCCCAAATGGGGTCTCGGGGGGCTACACCTTC